The 5 T cell receptor beta chains below come from one sample, sequenced in a study of low-dose radiotherapy and immunotherapy resistance in tumors. Primers used for first-strand cDNA, a TRAV- and TRBV-specific set, covered both alpha and beta chains. Using a constant-region primer together with a V-primer adapter, TCRs were subjected to about 20 PCR cycles of amplification. TCRdb recomputed calls from the reads with MiXCR, one row per CDR3 protein. The sample has tens of thousands of distinct CDR3 sequences; 30% to 40% are singletons. Time point in this sample: before trial treatment. The specimen comprised PBMCs, sampled before treatment. These receptor sequences come from a female donor with ovarian cancer.

This clonotype has only a few counts. This chain uses TRBV11-2 with TRBJ1-5, with D unresolved. V was shortened by 2 bases and J by 5 bases, with 10 bases between the two germline ends. Germline CDR1 and CDR2: SGHAT and FQNNGV. This CDR3 contains 14 residues. The CDR3 region is CASSLMTADQPQHF. The CDR3 nucleotides are TGTGCCAGCAGCTTAATGACTGCCGATCAGCCCCAGCATTTT.

This clonotype was seen ten or more times. CDR3 sequence (DNA): TGCGCCAGCAGCTTGGTAGCGGGGGGGTCCTACAATGAGCAGTTCTTC. It is translated as CASSLVAGGSYNEQFF. V gene TRBV5-1 combines with J gene TRBJ2-1, with TRBD2 identical over 11 bases. The germline V gene has CDR1 SGHRS and CDR2 YFSETQ. With V trimmed by 0 bases and J by 1 base, 0 bases remained unmatched. There are 16 residues in the CDR3. Supplemented by reference TRBV5-1 and TRBJ2-1, the full variable domain reads KAGVTQTPRYLIKTRGQQVTLSCSPISGHRSVSWYQQTPGQGLQFLFEYFSETQRNKGNFPGRFSGRQFSNSRSEMNVSTLELGDSALYLCASSLVAGGSYNEQFFGPGTRLTVL.

This clonotype was found once. This likely reflects a read error, since a far larger clone is one base away. The rearrangement links TRBV7-9 to TRBJ2-7, with D perhaps matching TRBD1 or TRBD2 (5 bases each). The germline V and J ends were trimmed by 4 bases and 7 bases, with 20 bases remaining between them. Germline-derived CDR1 and CDR2 are SEHNR and FQNEAQ (reference sequence). The CDR3 is 15 residues long. CDR3 in amino acids: CASSSFLGVLDEQYF. The CDR3 nucleotides read TGTGCCAGCAGCTCCTTCCTGGGGGTCCTCGATGAGCAGTACTTC.

The genes are TRBV5-3 and TRBJ2-4; TRBD1 agrees at 9 bases. Being an ORF, TRBV5-3 has a function that is uncertain. V lost 8 bases and J lost 13; bases outside the gene matches: 16. The CDR3 length is 14 residues. Written as DNA, the CDR3 is TGTGCCAGCAGCGCATCCCCAGGCGGGACAGGGCAGTACTTC. The encoded protein is CASSASPGGTGQYF.

There are many counts of this clonotype. J is TRBJ1-2 and V is TRBV7-3; TRBD1 agrees at 9 bases. This CDR3 is built from 13 residues. V was clipped by 5 bases and J by 8 bases; unmatched bases: 6. Germline CDR1 is SGHTA and CDR2 is FQGTGA. The CDR3 sequence: CASSLGQGSGYTF. DNA for the CDR3: TGTGCCAGCAGCCTGGGACAGGGTAGCGGCTACACCTTC.